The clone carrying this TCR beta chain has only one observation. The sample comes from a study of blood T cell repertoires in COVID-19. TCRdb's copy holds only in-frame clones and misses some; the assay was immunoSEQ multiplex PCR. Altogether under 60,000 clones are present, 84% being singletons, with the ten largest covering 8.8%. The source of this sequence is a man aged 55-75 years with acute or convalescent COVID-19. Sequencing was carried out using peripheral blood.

CDR3 residues: CASSATSGGSDTQYF. CDR3 nucleotides: TGTGCCAGCAGCGCTACTAGCGGGGGAAGCGATACGCAGTATTTT. This chain uses TRBV2 with TRBJ2-3; 11 nucleotides agree with TRBD2. Per germline, CDR1 SNHLY and CDR2 FYNNEI. V shed 6 bases, J shed 6 bases, and the junction held 8 bases outside the gene matches. This CDR3 has 15 residues.